This T cell receptor beta chain originates from a study of T cell changes during pregnancy in multiple sclerosis (dated by TCRdb to the late 2010s). About the study as a whole: The study examined how the T cell repertoire changed over the course of pregnancy in women with multiple sclerosis.

The library was made by the immunoSEQ multiplex PCR assay. TCRdb retrieved this table from immuneACCESS and kept in-frame rearrangements only. Not all clones are present; in checked studies, unresolved V genes account for under half, and no reason is known for the remainder. The sample records over 90,000 clones, over 75% of which are singletons. The ten largest clones add up to 0.76% of the sample. CDR1 is given as MNHEY and CDR2 as SMNVEV, both from the germline V gene (reference sequence). V loses 8 bases, J loses 0 bases, and the germline ends lie 15 bases apart. There are 15 amino acids in the CDR3, from cysteine to phenylalanine inclusive. Kept here is only the CDR3 DNA, which spans 45 bases and is read in frame from base 1. This clone showed up just once. What this receptor recognizes is not known. Qualities for individual bases were not recorded, and no much larger clone is one base off.

This clonotype was obtained from a female donor in good health, enrolled as a control in a pregnancy study. The input for sequencing was peripheral blood, taken in the second trimester of pregnancy. This chain is built from TRBV27 and TRBJ2-3; the D region possibly corresponds to TRBD1 (6 bases align). The CDR3 protein sequence reads: CASRFRGMSTDTQYF. The DNA is as follows: TGTGCCAGCCGATTCAGGGGTATGAGCACAGATACGCAGTATTTT.